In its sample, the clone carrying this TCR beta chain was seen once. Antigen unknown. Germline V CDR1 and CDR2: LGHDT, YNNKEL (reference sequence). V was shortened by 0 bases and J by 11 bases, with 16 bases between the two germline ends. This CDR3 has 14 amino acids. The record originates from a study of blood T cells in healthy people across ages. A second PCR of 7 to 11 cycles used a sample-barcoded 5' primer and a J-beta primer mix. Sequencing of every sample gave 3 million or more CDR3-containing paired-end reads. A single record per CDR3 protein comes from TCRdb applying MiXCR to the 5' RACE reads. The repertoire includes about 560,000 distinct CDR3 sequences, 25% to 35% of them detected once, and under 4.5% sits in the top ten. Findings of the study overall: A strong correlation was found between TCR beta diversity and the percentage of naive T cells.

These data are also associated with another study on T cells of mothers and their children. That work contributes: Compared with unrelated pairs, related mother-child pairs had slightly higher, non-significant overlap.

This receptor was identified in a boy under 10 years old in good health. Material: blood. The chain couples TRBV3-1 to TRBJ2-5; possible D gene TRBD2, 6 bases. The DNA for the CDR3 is TGTGCCAGCAGCCAAGAGGGAGGCCAGAGGGAGCAGTACTTC. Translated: CASSQEGGQREQYF.